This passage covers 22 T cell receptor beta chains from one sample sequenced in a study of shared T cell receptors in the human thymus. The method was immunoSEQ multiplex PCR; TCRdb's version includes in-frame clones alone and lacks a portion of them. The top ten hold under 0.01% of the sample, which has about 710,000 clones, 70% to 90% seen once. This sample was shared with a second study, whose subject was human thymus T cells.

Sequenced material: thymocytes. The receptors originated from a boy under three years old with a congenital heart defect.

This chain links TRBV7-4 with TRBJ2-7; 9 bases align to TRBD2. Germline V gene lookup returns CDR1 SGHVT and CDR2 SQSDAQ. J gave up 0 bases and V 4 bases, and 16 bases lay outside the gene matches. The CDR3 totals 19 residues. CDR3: CASSYPAGGKSPSSYEQYF. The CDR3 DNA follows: TGTGCCAGCAGCTACCCAGCGGGAGGAAAATCACCGAGCTCCTACGAGCAGTACTTC. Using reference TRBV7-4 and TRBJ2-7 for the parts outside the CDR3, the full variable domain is GAGVSQSPRYKVAKRGRDVALRCDSISGHVTLYWYRQTLGQGSEVLTYSQSDAQRDKSGRPSGRFSAERPERSVSTLKIQRTEQGDSAVYLCASSYPAGGKSPSSYEQYFGPGTRLTVT.

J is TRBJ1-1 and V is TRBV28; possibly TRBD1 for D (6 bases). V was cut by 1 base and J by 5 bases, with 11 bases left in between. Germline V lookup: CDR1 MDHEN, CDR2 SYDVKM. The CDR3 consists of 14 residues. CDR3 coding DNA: TGTGCCAGCAGTTTATCCGAGGGGGGGACTGAAGCTTTCTTT. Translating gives CASSLSEGGTEAFF. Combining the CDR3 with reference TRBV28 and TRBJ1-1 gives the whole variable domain DVKVTQSSRYLVKRTGEKVFLECVQDMDHENMFWYRQDPGLGLRLIYFSYDVKMKEKGDIPEGYSVSREKKERFSLILESASTNQTSMYLCASSLSEGGTEAFFGQGTRLTVV.

The CDR3 coding sequence is TGTGCCAGCAGCGCAAGACAGGGTCTCTATGGCTACACCTTC. It encodes CASSARQGLYGYTF. The rearrangement joins TRBV9 to TRBJ1-2, with TRBD1 matching 7 bases. The CDR3 is made up of 14 amino acids. CDR1 and CDR2 (germline): SGDLS, YYNGEE. V lost 3 bases, J lost 4 bases, and 6 bases stayed unmatched.

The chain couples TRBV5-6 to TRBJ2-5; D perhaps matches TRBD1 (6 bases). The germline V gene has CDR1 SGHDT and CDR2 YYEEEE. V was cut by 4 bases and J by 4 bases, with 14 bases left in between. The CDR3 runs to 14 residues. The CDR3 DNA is TGTGCCAGCAGCGGGGGACACAGGAGAGAGACCCAGTACTTC. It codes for CASSGGHRRETQYF. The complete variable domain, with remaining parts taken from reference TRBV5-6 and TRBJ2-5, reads DAGVTQSPTHLIKTRGQQVTLRCSPKSGHDTVSWYQQALGQGPQFIFQYYEEEERQRGNFPDRFSGHQFPNYSSELNVNALLLGDSALYLCASSGGHRRETQYFGPGTRLLVL.

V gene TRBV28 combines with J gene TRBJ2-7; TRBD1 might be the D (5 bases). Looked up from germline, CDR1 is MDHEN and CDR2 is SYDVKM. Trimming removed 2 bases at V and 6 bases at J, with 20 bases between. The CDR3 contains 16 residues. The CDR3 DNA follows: TGTGCCAGCAGTTTAGTTCGTCAACAGGACCGTGTCGAGCAGTACTTC. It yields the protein CASSLVRQQDRVEQYF.

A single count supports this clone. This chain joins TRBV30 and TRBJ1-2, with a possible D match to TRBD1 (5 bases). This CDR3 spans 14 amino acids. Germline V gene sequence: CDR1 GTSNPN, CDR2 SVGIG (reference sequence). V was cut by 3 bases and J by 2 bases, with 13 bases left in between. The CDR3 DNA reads TGTGCCTGGAGGTTAACAGGTCGAAACTATGGCTACACCTTC. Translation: CAWRLTGRNYGYTF.

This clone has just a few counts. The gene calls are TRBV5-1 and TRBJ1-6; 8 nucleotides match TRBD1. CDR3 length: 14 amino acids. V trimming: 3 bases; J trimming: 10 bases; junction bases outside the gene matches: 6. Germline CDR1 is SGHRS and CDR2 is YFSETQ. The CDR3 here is CASSWGTGGSPLHF. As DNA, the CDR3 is TGCGCCAGCAGCTGGGGGACAGGAGGATCACCCCTCCACTTT. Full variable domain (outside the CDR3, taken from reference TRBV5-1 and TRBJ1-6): KAGVTQTPRYLIKTRGQQVTLSCSPISGHRSVSWYQQTPGQGLQFLFEYFSETQRNKGNFPGRFSGRQFSNSRSEMNVSTLELGDSALYLCASSWGTGGSPLHFGNGTRLTVT.

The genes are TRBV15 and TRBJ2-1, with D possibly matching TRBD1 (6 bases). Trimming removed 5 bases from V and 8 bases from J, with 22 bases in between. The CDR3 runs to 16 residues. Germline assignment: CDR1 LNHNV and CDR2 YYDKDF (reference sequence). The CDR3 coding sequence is TGTGCCACCAGCGGTACTATAGGCAACAGGGAACATGAGCAGTTCTTC. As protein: CATSGTIGNREHEQFF.

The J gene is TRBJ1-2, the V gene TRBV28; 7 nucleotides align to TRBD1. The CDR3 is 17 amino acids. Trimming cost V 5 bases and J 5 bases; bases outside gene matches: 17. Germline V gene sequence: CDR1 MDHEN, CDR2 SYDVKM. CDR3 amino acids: CASSDRAPPGLRYGYTF. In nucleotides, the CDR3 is TGTGCCAGCAGTGACAGGGCGCCACCGGGTTTGCGTTATGGCTACACCTTC.

The CDR3: CASSLAGRPNEKLFF. The CDR3 bases are TGTGCCAGCAGCTTGGCGGGAAGACCGAATGAAAAACTGTTTTTT. The J gene is TRBJ1-4, the V gene TRBV5-6; D unclear. With 0 bases removed from V and 5 bases from J, the gap between germline ends came to 11 bases. There are 15 residues in the CDR3. Germline CDR1 and CDR2: SGHDT and YYEEEE.

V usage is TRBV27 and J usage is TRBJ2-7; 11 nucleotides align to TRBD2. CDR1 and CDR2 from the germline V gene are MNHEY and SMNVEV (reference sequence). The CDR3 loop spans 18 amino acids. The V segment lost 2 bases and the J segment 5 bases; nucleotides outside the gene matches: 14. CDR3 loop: CASSLNPTSGTQVDEQYF. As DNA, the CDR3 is TGTGCCAGCAGTTTAAATCCGACTAGCGGGACGCAGGTGGACGAGCAGTACTTC.

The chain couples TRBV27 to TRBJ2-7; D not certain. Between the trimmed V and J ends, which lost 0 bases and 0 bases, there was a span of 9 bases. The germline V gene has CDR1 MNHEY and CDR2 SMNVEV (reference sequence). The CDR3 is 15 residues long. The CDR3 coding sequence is TGTGCCAGCAGTTTATCTCAAATCGGCTCCTACGAGCAGTACTTC. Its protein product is CASSLSQIGSYEQYF.

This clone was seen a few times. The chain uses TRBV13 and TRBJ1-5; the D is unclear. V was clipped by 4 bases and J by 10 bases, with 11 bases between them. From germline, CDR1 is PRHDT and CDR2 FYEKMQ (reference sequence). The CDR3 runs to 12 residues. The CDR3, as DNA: TGTGCCAGCAGCTCATCCGAGGGACCCCAGCATTTT. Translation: CASSSSEGPQHF.

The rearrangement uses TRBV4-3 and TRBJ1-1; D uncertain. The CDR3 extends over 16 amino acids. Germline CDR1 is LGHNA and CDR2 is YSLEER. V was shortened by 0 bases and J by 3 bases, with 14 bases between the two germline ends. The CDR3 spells CASSQDSCRVDTEAFF. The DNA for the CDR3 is TGCGCCAGCAGCCAAGATAGTTGTCGGGTTGACACTGAAGCTTTCTTT.

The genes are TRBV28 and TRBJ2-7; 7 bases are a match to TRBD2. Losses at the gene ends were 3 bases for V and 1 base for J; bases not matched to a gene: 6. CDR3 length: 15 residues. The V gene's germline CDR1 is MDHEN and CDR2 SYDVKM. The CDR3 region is CASSFALAESYEQYF. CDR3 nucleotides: TGTGCCAGCAGTTTTGCCCTAGCGGAGTCCTACGAGCAGTACTTC.

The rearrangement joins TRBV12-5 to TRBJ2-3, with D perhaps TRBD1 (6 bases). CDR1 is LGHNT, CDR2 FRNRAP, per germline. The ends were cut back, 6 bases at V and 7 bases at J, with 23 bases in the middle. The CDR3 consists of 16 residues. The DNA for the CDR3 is TGTGCTAGTGGCCCCCCCCCGGGACAAGGGCCCTATACGCAGTATTTT. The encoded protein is CASGPPPGQGPYTQYF.

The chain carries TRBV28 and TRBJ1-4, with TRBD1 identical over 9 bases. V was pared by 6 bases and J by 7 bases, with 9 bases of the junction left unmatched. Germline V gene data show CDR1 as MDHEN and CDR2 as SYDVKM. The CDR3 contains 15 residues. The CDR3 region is CASRVTGGDGEKLFF. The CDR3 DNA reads TGTGCCAGCAGAGTAACAGGGGGCGATGGTGAAAAACTGTTTTTT.

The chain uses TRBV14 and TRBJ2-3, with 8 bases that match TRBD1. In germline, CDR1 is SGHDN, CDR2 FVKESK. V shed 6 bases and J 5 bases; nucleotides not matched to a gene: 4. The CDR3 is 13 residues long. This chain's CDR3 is CASRTGAGDTQYF. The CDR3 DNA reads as TGTGCCAGCAGGACAGGGGCGGGAGATACGCAGTATTTT.

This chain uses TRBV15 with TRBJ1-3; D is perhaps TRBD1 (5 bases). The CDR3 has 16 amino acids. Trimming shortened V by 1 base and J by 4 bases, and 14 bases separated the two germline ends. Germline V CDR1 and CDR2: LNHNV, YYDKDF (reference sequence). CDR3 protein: CATSRGGGPGGNTIYF. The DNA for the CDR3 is TGTGCCACCAGCAGAGGAGGAGGGCCAGGGGGAAACACCATATATTTT. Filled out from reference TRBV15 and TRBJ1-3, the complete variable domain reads DAMVIQNPRYQVTQFGKPVTLSCSQTLNHNVMYWYQQKSSQAPKLLFHYYDKDFNNEADTPDNFQSRRPNTSFCFLDIRSPGLGDTAMYLCATSRGGGPGGNTIYFGEGSWLTVV.

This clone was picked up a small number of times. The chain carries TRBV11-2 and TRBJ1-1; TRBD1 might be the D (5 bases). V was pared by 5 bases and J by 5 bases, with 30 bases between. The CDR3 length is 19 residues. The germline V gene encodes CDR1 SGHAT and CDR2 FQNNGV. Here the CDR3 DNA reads TGTGCCAGCAGCCCGGCCCCGGGTGCAGGGACTAAGGTGATGACTGAAGCTTTCTTT. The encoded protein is CASSPAPGAGTKVMTEAFF.

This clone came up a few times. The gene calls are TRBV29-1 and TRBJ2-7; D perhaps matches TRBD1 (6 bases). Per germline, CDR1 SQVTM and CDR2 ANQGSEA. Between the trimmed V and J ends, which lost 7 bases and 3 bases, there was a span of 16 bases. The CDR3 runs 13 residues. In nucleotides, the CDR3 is TGCAGCGCCCTCCCGGGACACCTCTACGAGCAGTACTTC. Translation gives CSALPGHLYEQYF.

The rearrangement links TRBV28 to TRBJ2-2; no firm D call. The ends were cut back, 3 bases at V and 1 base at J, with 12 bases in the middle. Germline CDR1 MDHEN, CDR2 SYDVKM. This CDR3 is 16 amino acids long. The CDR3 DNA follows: TGTGCCAGCAGTTTCGGTGTTCACAGGAACACCGGGGAGCTGTTTTTT. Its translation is CASSFGVHRNTGELFF.